Each of the 20 T cell receptor beta chains below was sequenced from the same sample in a study of cytomegalovirus exposure and HLA in healthy donors. The PCR employed 60 Vbeta primers together with 13 Jbeta primers. Clones were read by immunoSEQ multiplex PCR, and TCRdb kept only the in-frame ones, dropping some. The sample has 200,000 or so clones; 84% are singletons. The material sequenced was PBMCs. The source of these receptors is a boy aged 5-17 years in good health and CMV-seronegative.

The rearrangement uses TRBV5-4 and TRBJ2-7, with 7 bases aligning to TRBD1. The CDR3 spans 15 residues. CDR1 is SGHNT and CDR2 is YYREEE in the germline V gene (reference sequence). The V and J ends lost 4 bases and 7 bases, in that order; junction bases with no gene match: 14. In nucleotides, the CDR3 is TGTGCCAGCAGCGGCCGAGGGGGCCCCAGGGGTGAGCAGTACTTC. This gives the protein CASSGRGGPRGEQYF.

The rearrangement links TRBV30 to TRBJ1-6; possible D gene TRBD1, 5 bases. CDR3 length: 14 amino acids. Germline V gene data show CDR1 as GTSNPN and CDR2 as SVGIG (reference sequence). Deletions cut 5 bases from V and 5 bases from J, with 13 bases between. In nucleotides, the CDR3 is TGTGCCTGGGATCAGGGAGGACATAATTCACCCCTCCACTTT. Its protein product is CAWDQGGHNSPLHF.

The chain employs TRBV30 and TRBJ1-6; 8 bases align to TRBD1. The germline V gene encodes CDR1 GTSNPN and CDR2 SVGIG (reference sequence). Trimming removed 1 base from V and 7 bases from J; junction bases left unmatched: 6. This CDR3 has 15 amino acids. The CDR3 reads CAWSARQGMNSPLHF. In DNA form, the CDR3 reads TGTGCCTGGAGTGCCCGACAGGGGATGAATTCACCCCTCCACTTT. Full variable domain (outside the CDR3, taken from reference TRBV30 and TRBJ1-6): SQTIHQWPATLVQPVGSPLSLECTVEGTSNPNLYWYRQAAGRGLQLLFYSVGIGQISSEVPQNLSASRPQDRQFILSSKKLLLSDSGFYLCAWSARQGMNSPLHFGNGTRLTVT.

The V and J genes are TRBV10-3 and TRBJ1-1, with 9 bases fitting TRBD1. CDR1 is ENHRY and CDR2 is SYGVKD in the germline V gene. V gave up 4 bases and J gave up 2 bases; unmatched junction bases: 5. This CDR3 has 15 amino acids. CDR3 DNA sequence: TGTGCCATCAGTGTTAGGGACAGGGAAAACACTGAAGCTTTCTTT. It yields the protein CAISVRDRENTEAFF.

There are a few counts of this clone. V is TRBV7-2 and J is TRBJ2-7; D gene uncertain. Trimming pared 3 bases from V and 2 bases from J, leaving 14 bases between. The germline V gene encodes CDR1 SGHTA and CDR2 FQGNSA. The CDR3 runs to 15 residues. The CDR3 sequence: CASSFGDFTPYEQYF. The CDR3 nucleotides read TGTGCCAGCAGCTTTGGCGACTTCACTCCCTACGAGCAGTACTTC.

The V and J genes are TRBV9 and TRBJ2-5, with 7 bases lining up with TRBD2. The end of the DNA is better explained by TRBJ2-7, so the J call may be wrong. This CDR3 has 16 amino acids. Germline assignment: CDR1 SGDLS and CDR2 YYNGEE. The CDR3 nucleotides read TGTGCCAGCAGCGTAGATGCGGGGGATGGCTCCTACGAGCAGTACTTC. It specifies CASSVDAGDGSYEQYF.

In this sample, this clone turned up once. This chain connects TRBV7-9 to TRBJ2-7, with 9 bases identical to TRBD1. The ends lost 4 bases at V and 2 bases at J; junction bases unmatched: 9. CDR3 length equals 16 residues. The germline V gene has CDR1 SEHNR and CDR2 FQNEAQ (reference sequence). The CDR3 nucleotides read TGTGCCAGCAGCTCCCTACCGGGACAGGGCCCCTACGAGCAGTACTTC. Its translation is CASSSLPGQGPYEQYF.

The chain uses TRBV7-8 and TRBJ2-5; maybe TRBD1 (8 bases). The CDR3 has 14 amino acids. Trimming left V 6 bases short and J 9 bases short, with 20 bases between. Germline CDR1 SGHVS, CDR2 FQNEAQ. CDR3 protein: CASRLGQAREAQYF. In nucleotides, the CDR3 is TGTGCCAGCAGGTTGGGACAGGCTCGGGAGGCCCAGTACTTC.

The rearrangement links TRBV4-1 to TRBJ1-1, with D perhaps TRBD1 (5 bases). V was pared by 1 base and J by 2 bases, with 14 bases between. This CDR3 is built from 16 residues. The germline V gene encodes CDR1 MGHRA and CDR2 YSYEKL. CDR3 coding DNA: TGCGCCAGCAGCCAAGTAACCCAGGGTAAAAACACTGAAGCTTTCTTT. It translates to CASSQVTQGKNTEAFF.

The chain's CDR3 is CASSLTMGQGGEQYF. The CDR3 bases are TGTGCCAGCAGCTTAACTATGGGGCAGGGGGGCGAGCAGTACTTC. The rearrangement uses TRBV7-2 and TRBJ2-7; D is perhaps TRBD1 (7 bases). The germline V gene has CDR1 SGHTA and CDR2 FQGNSA. Deletions cut 2 bases from V and 6 bases from J, with 17 bases between. This CDR3 has 15 residues.

This clone was observed a single time. The gene calls are TRBV5-6 and TRBJ1-2, with no clear D. CDR1 is SGHDT, CDR2 YYEEEE, per germline. The V end lost 4 bases, the J end lost 6 bases, and 13 bases lay between the germline ends. This CDR3 has 13 amino acids. As DNA, the CDR3 is TGTGCCAGCAGCGGGTACCGGGAGCATGGCTACACCTTC. Amino acids: CASSGYREHGYTF.

This clone appeared a few times. The genes are TRBV5-1 and TRBJ2-7, with D maybe TRBD2 (6 bases). This CDR3 contains 14 residues. V lost 4 bases and J lost 0, with 11 bases in between. The germline V gene encodes CDR1 SGHRS and CDR2 YFSETQ. The DNA of the CDR3 is TGCGCCAGCAGCCTAACGGGACTCTCCTACGAGCAGTACTTC. This codes for CASSLTGLSYEQYF.

The chain combines TRBV5-1 with TRBJ2-2; 12 nucleotides line up with TRBD2. This CDR3 spans 15 amino acids. Germline V gene data show CDR1 as SGHRS and CDR2 as YFSETQ. The J segment lost 6 bases and the V segment lost 4 bases, leaving 4 bases of the junction unmatched. In DNA, the CDR3 is TGCGCCAGCAGCCTGACTAGCGGGAGCTCCGGGGAGCTGTTTTTT. Protein product: CASSLTSGSSGELFF.

This clone has a single count. The J gene is TRBJ2-5, the V gene TRBV5-1; 16 bases fit TRBD2. The germline V gene encodes CDR1 SGHRS and CDR2 YFSETQ. The CDR3 sequence is 17 residues long. Trimming took 4 bases from V and 3 from J; bases not matched to a gene: 6. The chain's CDR3 is CASSAGTSGGAKETQYF. The CDR3, as DNA: TGCGCCAGCAGCGCCGGGACTAGCGGGGGGGCGAAAGAGACCCAGTACTTC.

The chain couples TRBV28 to TRBJ2-1; 7 bases fit TRBD2. Germline assignment: CDR1 MDHEN and CDR2 SYDVKM. The CDR3 loop spans 14 amino acids. With 10 bases clipped from V and 6 bases from J, the junction kept 12 bases outside the gene matches. CDR3 residues: CAIYQAGVSNEQFF. CDR3 nucleotide sequence: TGTGCCATCTACCAGGCGGGAGTTAGCAATGAGCAGTTCTTC.

This clone was seen more than once but under ten times. The V call is TRBV4-1, the J call TRBJ2-7; D is perhaps TRBD1 (6 bases). Trimming pared 4 bases from V and 5 bases from J, leaving 9 bases between. The CDR3 covers 12 residues. Germline CDR1 reads MGHRA; CDR2 reads YSYEKL. This CDR3 is CASSRSGDEQYF. DNA of the CDR3: TGCGCCAGCAGCCGTTCAGGGGACGAGCAGTACTTC.

This clone was detected only a few times. The V gene is TRBV6-5, the J gene TRBJ1-5; 8 bases fit TRBD1. Germline V lookup: CDR1 MNHEY, CDR2 SVGAGI. The V segment lost 6 bases and the J segment 6 bases; nucleotides outside the gene matches: 7. The CDR3 covers 14 residues. The CDR3 nucleotides are TGTGCCAGCAGAGCAGGGGGCGAAGGTCAGCCCCAGCATTTT. Its protein is CASRAGGEGQPQHF.

The V and J genes are TRBV5-4 and TRBJ2-5; tentative D call: TRBD2 (5 bases). This CDR3 comprises 13 residues. CDR1 is SGHNT and CDR2 is YYREEE in the germline V gene (reference sequence). The V and J ends lost 4 bases and 3 bases respectively, with 10 bases between them. This CDR3 is CASSPSREETQYF. The CDR3 nucleotides are TGTGCCAGCAGCCCCTCGCGGGAAGAGACCCAGTACTTC.

This chain joins TRBV9 and TRBJ2-6; 10 positions match TRBD1. This CDR3 has 16 residues. Per the germline V gene, CDR1 is SGDLS and CDR2 is YYNGEE. V was pared by 2 bases and J by 3 bases, with 2 bases of the junction left unmatched. Here the CDR3 reads CASSVGTGVGANVLTF. CDR3 nucleotide sequence: TGTGCCAGCAGCGTCGGGACAGGGGTTGGGGCCAACGTCCTGACTTTC.

This chain uses TRBV5-1 with TRBJ2-2, with 14 bases that match TRBD2. Trimming removed 2 bases from V and 4 bases from J; junction bases left unmatched: 1. Germline values: CDR1 SGHRS, CDR2 YFSETQ. The CDR3 is 16 residues long. The CDR3 region has the DNA TGCGCCAGCAGCTTCGGGACTAGCGGGAGCACCGGGGAGCTGTTTTTT. Translation gives CASSFGTSGSTGELFF. Full variable domain (remainder filled in from reference TRBV5-1 and TRBJ2-2): KAGVTQTPRYLIKTRGQQVTLSCSPISGHRSVSWYQQTPGQGLQFLFEYFSETQRNKGNFPGRFSGRQFSNSRSEMNVSTLELGDSALYLCASSFGTSGSTGELFFGEGSRLTVL.